This TCR beta chain came from a study of identical twins. There were only healthy Caucasians among the donors. TCRdb independently ran MiXCR on the 5' RACE reads; one entry per CDR3 protein. The data contain 200,000 or so distinct CDR3 sequences, about 15% of them singletons. This CDR3 has 16 amino acids. Germline assignment: CDR1 MGHDK and CDR2 SYGVNS. Trimming cost V 5 bases and J 0 bases; bases outside gene matches: 9. This clonotype was recorded many times. This same sample was also taken into another study, of T cells expressing NK-cell markers.

The origin of this receptor is a woman aged 18 to 35 in good health. The sample was CD8+ T cells sorted from blood. The chain employs TRBV25-1 and TRBJ2-5, with 7 bases matching TRBD1. CDR3 sequence (DNA): TGTGCCAGCAGTCCCCAACGGGACAGCAACCAAGAGACCCAGTACTTC. This codes for CASSPQRDSNQETQYF.